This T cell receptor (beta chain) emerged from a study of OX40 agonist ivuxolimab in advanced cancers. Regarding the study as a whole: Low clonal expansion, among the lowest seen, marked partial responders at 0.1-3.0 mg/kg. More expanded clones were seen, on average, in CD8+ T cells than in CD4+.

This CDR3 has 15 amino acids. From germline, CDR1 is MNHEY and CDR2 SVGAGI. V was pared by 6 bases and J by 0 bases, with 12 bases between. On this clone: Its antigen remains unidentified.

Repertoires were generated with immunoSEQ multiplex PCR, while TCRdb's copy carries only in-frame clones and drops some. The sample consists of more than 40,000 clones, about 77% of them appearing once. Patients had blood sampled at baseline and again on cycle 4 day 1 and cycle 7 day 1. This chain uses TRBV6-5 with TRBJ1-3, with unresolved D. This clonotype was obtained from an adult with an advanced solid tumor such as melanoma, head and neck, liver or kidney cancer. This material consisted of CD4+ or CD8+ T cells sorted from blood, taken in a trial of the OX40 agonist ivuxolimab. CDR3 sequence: CASSRSENSGNTIYF. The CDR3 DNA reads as TGTGCCAGCAGCAGGTCGGAGAACTCTGGAAACACCATATATTTT.